These 30 T cell receptor beta chains were all obtained from the same sample, sequenced in a study of blood T cell repertoires in COVID-19. Method: immunoSEQ multiplex PCR; TCRdb's copy keeps in-frame clones and lacks some. The table shows around 31,000 clones, with more than 85% occurring only once. Sequenced input: peripheral blood. The receptors here all came from a man in his fifties or sixties with acute or convalescent COVID-19.

The chain has TRBV4-3 and TRBJ1-6, with D possibly TRBD1 on 5 matching bases. CDR3 size: 18 residues. With 3 bases removed from V and 0 bases from J, the gap between germline ends came to 15 bases. CDR1 LGHNA and CDR2 YSLEER come from the germline V gene. The CDR3 region is CASSHLQGVSSYNSPLHF. The CDR3 DNA sequence: TGCGCCAGCAGCCACCTCCAAGGGGTTAGCTCCTATAATTCACCCCTCCACTTT.

The V call is TRBV10-3, the J call TRBJ2-7; D possibly corresponds to TRBD1 (5 bases). Germline V gene lookup returns CDR1 ENHRY and CDR2 SYGVKD. V dropped 5 bases and J dropped 3 bases, with 8 bases sitting between them. This CDR3 is built from 12 residues. For the CDR3, the DNA is TGTGCCATCAGTCAGGGCGACTACGAGCAGTACGTC. This codes for CAISQGDYEQYV.

The genes are TRBV27 and TRBJ1-2; 7 nucleotides match TRBD1. This CDR3 spans 15 amino acids. The germline V gene encodes CDR1 MNHEY and CDR2 SMNVEV (reference sequence). The ends lost 6 bases at V and 7 bases at J; junction bases unmatched: 14. CDR3 sequence: CASRPTGAQSRGYTF. The CDR3 region has the DNA TGTGCCAGCAGGCCAACAGGGGCCCAGAGTCGTGGCTACACCTTC.

J is TRBJ2-1 and V is TRBV19; the match to TRBD2 covers 14 bases. This CDR3 has 16 amino acids. Germline V lookup: CDR1 LNHDA, CDR2 SQIVND (reference sequence). V gave up 7 bases and J gave up 7 bases; unmatched junction bases: 9. CDR3 bases: TGTGCCAGTAAGAAGGGACTAGCGGGAGATTGGAATGAGCAGTTCTTC. This codes for CASKKGLAGDWNEQFF.

J is TRBJ2-4 and V is TRBV11-3; TRBD1 agrees at 9 bases. Unmatched junction bases numbered 6, after V lost 3 bases and J lost 0 bases. Germline V gene lookup returns CDR1 SGHNT and CDR2 YENEEA. This CDR3 is built from 17 residues. The CDR3 region is CASSLAGTGSAKNIQYF. CDR3 bases: TGTGCCAGCAGCTTGGCCGGGACAGGGTCAGCCAAAAACATTCAGTACTTC.

V and J are TRBV2 and TRBJ2-2; TRBD1 aligns across 10 bases. The CDR3 is 15 amino acids. V dropped 5 bases and J dropped 3; count of bases not matched to a gene: 3. Germline V gene data show CDR1 as SNHLY and CDR2 as FYNNEI. The CDR3 DNA sequence: TGTGCCAGCAGTCTAGACAGGGGGCACACCGGGGAGCTGTTTTTT. Translated: CASSLDRGHTGELFF.

The chain recombines TRBV24-1 with TRBJ1-4; 8 bases fit TRBD1. CDR3 size: 16 residues. J lost 5 bases, V lost 3 bases, and 7 bases had no gene match. Germline CDR1 is KGHDR and CDR2 is SFDVKD. As DNA, the CDR3 is TGTGCCACCAGTGATATGGACAGGGATTTAAATGAAAAACTGTTTTTT. It specifies CATSDMDRDLNEKLFF.

This clone showed up just once. The gene calls are TRBV6-5 and TRBJ1-4, with a tentative D call TRBD1 (5 bases). The CDR3 contains 15 residues. V was clipped by 6 bases and J by 6 bases, with 17 bases between them. Germline CDR1 reads MNHEY; CDR2 reads SVGAGI. CDR3 nucleotides: TGTGCCAGCAGCCGTACTTCAGGGCAGCATGAAAAACTGTTTTTT. Translating gives CASSRTSGQHEKLFF.

V and J are TRBV24-1 and TRBJ1-5; D possibly corresponds to TRBD1 (5 bases). The V gene's germline CDR1 is KGHDR and CDR2 SFDVKD. Deletions cut 9 bases from V and 7 bases from J, with 21 bases between. The CDR3 has 15 amino acids. CDR3 residues: CATAPGLGAWQPQHF. In DNA form, the CDR3 reads TGTGCCACCGCACCGGGACTCGGAGCTTGGCAGCCCCAGCATTTT.

This clone was seen more than once but under ten times. The J gene is TRBJ1-5, the V gene TRBV21-1. TRBV21-1 is designated a pseudogene. The CDR3 length is 16 residues. The CDR3 nucleotides read TGTGCCAGCAGCAAACCCTCTGGGGGGGGCAATCAGCCCCAGCATTTT. Translated: CASSKPSGGGNQPQHF.

The chain recombines TRBV19 with TRBJ2-1, with 9 bases that match TRBD1. CDR3 length: 14 residues. J was trimmed by 8 bases and V by 5 bases; bases with no gene match: 7. Germline V gives CDR1 LNHDA, CDR2 SQIVND (reference sequence). The DNA for the CDR3 is TGTGCCAGTAGTCCGGGACAGGGTCTCTATGAGCAGTTCTTC. Its translation: CASSPGQGLYEQFF.

The CDR3 loop reads CASSFGTSGSNEQFF. The CDR3 DNA reads TGCGCCAGCAGCTTCGGGACTAGCGGGAGCAATGAGCAGTTCTTC. The gene calls are TRBV5-1 and TRBJ2-1, with 14 bases identical to TRBD2. Unmatched junction bases numbered 1, after V lost 2 bases and J lost 6 bases. The CDR3 covers 15 residues. The germline V gene has CDR1 SGHRS and CDR2 YFSETQ.

The chain links TRBV5-6 to TRBJ1-1; D is unclear. Trimming took off 0 bases at V and 5 bases at J, with 11 bases between the two ends. This CDR3 is 14 amino acids long. Germline V lookup: CDR1 SGHDT, CDR2 YYEEEE. Here the CDR3 DNA reads TGTGCCAGCAGCTTGGTCAGCAGGCTAACTGAAGCTTTCTTT. This encodes CASSLVSRLTEAFF.

The gene calls are TRBV3-1 (or the pseudogene TRBV3-2) and TRBJ1-1; D ambiguous. The CDR3 spans 12 residues. V shed 1 base and J shed 11 bases, with 11 bases lying between them. Per germline, CDR1 LGHDT and CDR2 YNNKEL (reference sequence). The CDR3 region is CASSQGGPTAFF. CDR3 sequence (DNA): TGTGCCAGCAGCCAAGGCGGTCCAACCGCTTTCTTT.

The rearrangement links TRBV5-6 to TRBJ2-7; weak D call: TRBD2 (5 bases). CDR1 is SGHDT, CDR2 YYEEEE, per germline. The ends were cut back, 0 bases at V and 0 bases at J, with 16 bases in the middle. The CDR3 loop spans 17 amino acids. The CDR3 loop reads CASSLGYPSGVSYEQYF. The CDR3 DNA sequence: TGTGCCAGCAGCTTGGGTTACCCAAGCGGTGTCTCCTACGAGCAGTACTTC.

V gene TRBV12-5 combines with J gene TRBJ1-1; a weak D match, TRBD1 (5 bases). Between the trimmed V and J ends, which lost 0 bases and 8 bases, there was a span of 13 bases. The CDR3 spans 14 residues. CDR1 is LGHNT, CDR2 FRNRAP, per germline. In DNA, the CDR3 is TGTGCTAGTGGTTTGGTACCGGGGGGTACCGAAGCTTTCTTT. Its protein is CASGLVPGGTEAFF.

The chain recombines TRBV27 with TRBJ2-2; D unresolved. The CDR3 sequence is 14 residues long. V was trimmed by 2 bases and J by 7 bases, leaving 11 bases between them. Looked up from germline, CDR1 is MNHEY and CDR2 is SMNVEV (reference sequence). CDR3 protein: CASSLITEIGELFF. The CDR3 DNA reads TGTGCCAGCAGTTTAATTACAGAAATCGGGGAGCTGTTTTTT.

The chain uses TRBV3-1 (or the pseudogene TRBV3-2) and TRBJ2-3; 7 nucleotides align to TRBD2. Germline V gene lookup returns CDR1 LGHDT and CDR2 YNNKEL (reference sequence). The CDR3 runs to 17 residues. Unmatched junction bases numbered 10, after V lost 0 bases and J lost 4 bases. CDR3 region: CASSQDQLAGSSDTQYF. The CDR3 DNA reads as TGTGCCAGCAGCCAAGATCAGTTAGCGGGCTCTTCAGATACGCAGTATTTT.

The chain recombines TRBV6-6 with TRBJ1-4; no reliable D call. With 4 bases removed from V and 4 bases from J, the gap between germline ends came to 4 bases. Germline lookup yields CDR1 MNHNY and CDR2 SVGAGI (reference sequence). The CDR3 is made up of 12 amino acids. The CDR3 sequence: CASSSRNEKLFF. Here the CDR3 DNA reads TGTGCCAGCAGTTCCCGTAATGAAAAACTGTTTTTT.

The rearrangement uses TRBV10-3 and TRBJ2-3; 12 bases are shared with TRBD2. V lost 3 bases, J lost 3 bases, and 1 base stayed unmatched. Germline CDR1 reads ENHRY; CDR2 reads SYGVKD. This CDR3 contains 15 residues. The CDR3 bases are TGTGCCATCAGTGAAACTAGCGGGAGGACAGATACGCAGTATTTT. This gives the protein CAISETSGRTDTQYF.

The chain carries TRBV18 and TRBJ1-5; TRBD1 aligns across 7 bases. The CDR3 contains 14 residues. Germline CDR1 KGHSH, CDR2 LQKENI. V gave up 5 bases and J gave up 4 bases; unmatched junction bases: 5. CDR3 DNA: TGTGCCAGCTCAGGACAGGAGGGGAATCAGCCCCAGCATTTT. Protein product: CASSGQEGNQPQHF.

The gene calls are TRBV29-1 and TRBJ2-3, with D possibly matching TRBD1 (6 bases). This CDR3 region has 14 residues. Germline lookup yields CDR1 SQVTM and CDR2 ANQGSEA. V was cut by 4 bases and J by 0 bases, with 11 bases left in between. The CDR3: CSVAGQFSTDTQYF. The DNA of the CDR3 is TGCAGCGTTGCCGGACAGTTTAGCACAGATACGCAGTATTTT.

The chain combines TRBV3-1 (or the pseudogene TRBV3-2) with TRBJ2-7; 11 bases agree with TRBD2. V was pared by 2 bases and J by 3 bases, with 3 bases of the junction left unmatched. CDR1 is LGHDT and CDR2 is YNNKEL in the germline V gene (reference sequence). The CDR3 loop spans 15 amino acids. The CDR3 DNA sequence: TGTGCCAGCAGCCAACCTAGCGGGAGGAACTACGAGCAGTACTTC. Translated: CASSQPSGRNYEQYF.

This sequence joins TRBV7-2 and TRBJ1-1, with 7 bases aligning to TRBD1. CDR1 and CDR2 (germline): SGHTA, FQGNSA. CDR3 size: 14 residues. V lost 5 bases, J lost 5 bases, and 8 bases stayed unmatched. This CDR3 reads CASSPHRGGTEAFF. As DNA, the CDR3 is TGTGCCAGCAGCCCCCACAGGGGTGGAACTGAAGCTTTCTTT.

This rearrangement joins TRBV5-1 to TRBJ2-5; 8 bases are a match to TRBD1. The CDR3 length is 16 residues. The V gene's germline CDR1 is SGHRS and CDR2 YFSETQ. Trimming at V came to 4 bases and at J to 2 bases, leaving 10 bases not matched to a gene. Here the CDR3 reads CASSHQWDRWQETQYF. CDR3 nucleotide sequence: TGCGCCAGCAGCCACCAATGGGACAGGTGGCAAGAGACCCAGTACTTC.

The chain recombines TRBV27 with TRBJ2-2, with 8 bases that match TRBD2. Germline CDR1 reads MNHEY; CDR2 reads SMNVEV (reference sequence). V dropped 2 bases and J dropped 2; count of bases not matched to a gene: 4. The CDR3 sequence is 16 residues long. The CDR3 DNA reads TGTGCCAGCAGTTTACGGACTAGCCCCAACACCGGGGAGCTGTTTTTT. Protein: CASSLRTSPNTGELFF.

This clone was observed once. This chain links TRBV11-2 with TRBJ2-1; 11 bases are shared with TRBD2. V was clipped by 6 bases and J by 5 bases; unmatched bases: 15. The CDR3 is 18 amino acids. The germline gives CDR1 SGHAT, CDR2 FQNNGV. The chain's CDR3 is CASSYTRLAGLTHNEQFF. Here the CDR3 DNA reads TGTGCCAGCAGTTATACACGACTAGCGGGACTAACCCACAATGAGCAGTTCTTC.

The rearrangement uses TRBV11-3 and TRBJ2-1; 8 bases agree with TRBD2. CDR1 is SGHNT and CDR2 is YENEEA in the germline V gene. Germline trimming cut 2 bases from V and 8 bases from J; bases unmatched to any gene: 5. The CDR3 has 14 residues. The CDR3 DNA sequence: TGTGCCAGCAGCTTAAGCGGGAGTTTGTATGAGCAGTTCTTC. Its translation: CASSLSGSLYEQFF.

The chain carries TRBV11-2 and TRBJ1-1; TRBD1 might be the D (5 bases). Germline assignment: CDR1 SGHAT and CDR2 FQNNGV. Trimming removed 0 bases at V and 10 bases at J, with 9 bases between. The CDR3 loop spans 12 amino acids. CDR3 amino acids: CASSLDRGIAFF. The DNA of the CDR3 is TGTGCCAGCAGCTTAGATCGGGGGATAGCTTTCTTT. Variable domain in full (rest from reference TRBV11-2 and TRBJ1-1): EAGVAQSPRYKIIEKRQSVAFWCNPISGHATLYWYQQILGQGPKLLIQFQNNGVVDDSQLPKDRFSAERLKGVDSTLKIQPAKLEDSAVYLCASSLDRGIAFFGQGTRLTVV.

The chain recombines TRBV19 with TRBJ2-1; 9 bases match TRBD2. The CDR3 has 16 residues. Per germline, CDR1 LNHDA and CDR2 SQIVND (reference sequence). Losses at the gene ends were 1 base for V and 6 bases for J; bases not matched to a gene: 7. This CDR3 is CASSIGLAVTSNEQFF. CDR3 DNA: TGTGCCAGTAGTATAGGACTAGCGGTAACTTCCAATGAGCAGTTCTTC.